This section outlines one T cell receptor beta chain sequence together with its context. Its antigen remains unknown. The germline gene is not matched at one end of the junction; a read error may be the cause. These data belong to a study of T cells in Graves' hyperthyroidism and ophthalmopathy. The CDR3 loop spans 15 amino acids. Germline V gene sequence: CDR1 SSHAT, CDR2 FNYEAQ (reference sequence). Ophthalmopathy patients had moderate-to-severe active disease, CAS ≥3, NOSPECS ≥4, and disease duration under 3 months. Study conclusions and caveats: A 13 V-J signature model discriminated ophthalmopathy versus stable hyperthyroidism.

Amplification of TCR beta CDR3 regions used RNA as the template. Carried out on the TCR CDR3, a first-round RT-PCR used the HTBI primer set. In TCRdb, the multiplex PCR reads were re-called with MiXCR into one record per CDR3 protein. This table holds fewer than 700,000 distinct CDR3 sequences, 17% found once. Sequencing input: blood. This sequence originates from a woman aged 18-29 years with Graves' ophthalmopathy. The chain uses TRBV7-7 and TRBJ2-3; TRBD1 or TRBD2 may be the D gene (5 bases each). The chain's CDR3 is CASSLIGDPTDTQYF. The CDR3 coding sequence is TGTGCTAGCAGCTTAATCGGGGACCCCACAGATACGCAGTATTTT. Full variable domain (outside the CDR3, taken from reference TRBV7-7 and TRBJ2-3): GAGVSQSPRYKVTKRGQDVTLRCDPISSHATLYWYQQALGQGPEFLTYFNYEAQPDKSGLPSDRFSAERPEGSISTLTIQRTEQRDSAMYRCASSLIGDPTDTQYFGPGTRLTVL.